The following is a T cell receptor (beta chain) sequence with its context. Original methodology: It was from reference gene primer amplification that nucleated cell counts were estimated. TCRdb's copy holds only in-frame clones and misses some; the assay was immunoSEQ multiplex PCR. V, J and clone size are taken as reported in that table, and D and trimming were inferred from the DNA itself. The repertoire holds about 190,000 clones, about 88% seen once, with less than 3% in the top ten. The sample is drawn from a study of blood T cell repertoires in COVID-19. Study summary: Donors in the United States, Italy and Spain gave samples during acute or convalescent COVID-19. In each case, the material was cDNA or gDNA derived from T cells, B-cell-depleted T cells, or PBMCs.

Sequences were obtained from peripheral blood. The receptor was derived from a man in his forties with active or convalescent COVID-19.

The CDR3 nucleotides read TGTGCCAGTAGTATTTTAGCGGGGGGCATCGCAGATACGCAGTATTTT. Translation: CASSILAGGIADTQYF. This sequence joins TRBV19 and TRBJ2-3; 10 bases match TRBD2. CDR1 is LNHDA and CDR2 is SQIVND in the germline V gene (reference sequence). J lost 4 bases, V lost 3 bases, and 7 bases had no gene match. The CDR3 consists of 16 residues.